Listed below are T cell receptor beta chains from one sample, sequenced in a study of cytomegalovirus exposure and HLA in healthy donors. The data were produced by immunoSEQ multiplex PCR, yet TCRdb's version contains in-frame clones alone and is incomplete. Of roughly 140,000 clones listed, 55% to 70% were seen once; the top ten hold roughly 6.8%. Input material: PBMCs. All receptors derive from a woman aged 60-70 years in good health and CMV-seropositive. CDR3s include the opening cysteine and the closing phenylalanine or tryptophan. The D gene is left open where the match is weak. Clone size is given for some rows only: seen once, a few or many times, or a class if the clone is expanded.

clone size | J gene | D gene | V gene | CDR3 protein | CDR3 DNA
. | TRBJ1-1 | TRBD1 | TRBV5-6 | CASSFGTGNTEAFF | TGTGCCAGCAGCTTCGGGACAGGGAACACTGAAGCTTTCTTT
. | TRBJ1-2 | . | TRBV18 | CASSPGDFYGYTF | TGTGCCAGCTCACCGGGAGACTTCTATGGCTACACCTTC
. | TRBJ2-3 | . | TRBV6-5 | CASGGPDTQYF | TGTGCCAGCGGTGGGCCAGATACGCAGTATTTT
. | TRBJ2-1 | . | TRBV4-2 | CASSANYEQFF | TGTGCCAGCAGCGCAAACTATGAGCAGTTCTTC
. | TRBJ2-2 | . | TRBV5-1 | CASVPWDSTGELFF | TGCGCCAGCGTTCCGTGGGACTCCACCGGGGAGCTGTTTTTT
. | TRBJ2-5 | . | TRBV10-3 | CATPGSRGWGQETQYF | TGTGCCACCCCGGGGAGCAGGGGATGGGGACAAGAGACCCAGTACTTC
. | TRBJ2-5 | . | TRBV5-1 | CASSLVIQETQYF | TGCGCCAGCAGCTTGGTTATTCAAGAGACCCAGTACTTC
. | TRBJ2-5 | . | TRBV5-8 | CASSLTGTQETQYF | TGTGCCAGCAGCTTGACAGGGACCCAAGAGACCCAGTACTTC
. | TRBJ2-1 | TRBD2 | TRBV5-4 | CASSPLEREVQGEQFF | TGTGCCAGCAGCCCCCTCGAGCGGGAAGTGCAGGGTGAGCAGTTCTTC
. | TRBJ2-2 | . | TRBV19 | CASSISGKAGELFF | TGTGCCAGTAGTATTTCGGGGAAGGCCGGGGAGCTGTTTTTT
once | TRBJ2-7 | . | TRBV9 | CASSGPREFEQYF | TGTGCCAGCAGCGGTCCAAGGGAGTTCGAGCAGTACTTC
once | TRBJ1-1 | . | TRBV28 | CASSLHQGQNTEAFF | TGTGCCAGCAGTTTACACCAGGGGCAGAACACTGAAGCTTTCTTT
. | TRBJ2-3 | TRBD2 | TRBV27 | CASSPGLAGRTDTQYF | TGTGCCAGCAGCCCAGGACTAGCGGGCCGCACAGATACGCAGTATTTT
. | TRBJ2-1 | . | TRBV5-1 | CASRRGENEQFF | TGCGCCAGCAGAAGGGGCGAGAATGAGCAGTTCTTC
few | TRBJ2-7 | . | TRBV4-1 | CASSQARRMGGEQYF | TGCGCCAGCAGCCAAGCTCGCCGGATGGGGGGCGAGCAGTACTTC
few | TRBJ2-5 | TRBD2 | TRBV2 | CASSDSRGRAETQYF | TGTGCCAGCAGTGATTCTCGCGGGAGGGCAGAGACCCAGTACTTC
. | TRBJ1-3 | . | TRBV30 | CAWRGAWGGGNTIYF | TGTGCCTGGAGAGGCGCCTGGGGGGGTGGAAACACCATATATTTT
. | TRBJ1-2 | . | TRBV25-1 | CATSGNSYGYTF | TGTGCCACCTCAGGTAACAGCTATGGCTACACCTTC
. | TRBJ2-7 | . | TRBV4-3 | CASSQAGASAGEQYF | TGCGCCAGCAGCCAAGCGGGAGCGTCCGCTGGCGAGCAGTACTTC
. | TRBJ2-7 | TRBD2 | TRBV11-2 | CASSLAGTSTYEQYF | TGTGCCAGCAGCTTAGCGGGGACTAGTACTTACGAGCAGTACTTC
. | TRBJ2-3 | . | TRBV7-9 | CASSSRWDSTDTQYF | TGTGCCAGCAGCTCCCGCTGGGACTCCACAGATACGCAGTATTTT
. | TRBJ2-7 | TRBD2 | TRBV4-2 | CASSQDWSGRTYEQYF | TGTGCCAGCAGCCAAGATTGGAGCGGGAGAACCTACGAGCAGTACTTC